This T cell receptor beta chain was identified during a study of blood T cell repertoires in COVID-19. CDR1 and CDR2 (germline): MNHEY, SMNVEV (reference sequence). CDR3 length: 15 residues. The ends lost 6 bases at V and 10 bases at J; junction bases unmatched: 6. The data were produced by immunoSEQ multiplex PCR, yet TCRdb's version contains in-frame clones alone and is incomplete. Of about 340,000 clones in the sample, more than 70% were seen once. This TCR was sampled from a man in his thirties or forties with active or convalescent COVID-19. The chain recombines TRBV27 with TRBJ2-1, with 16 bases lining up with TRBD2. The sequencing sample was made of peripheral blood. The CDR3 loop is CASSPGTSGRVEQFF. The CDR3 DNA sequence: TGTGCCAGCAGCCCCGGGACTAGCGGGAGGGTCGAGCAGTTCTTC.